The rows below give T cell receptor beta chains drawn from one sample of a study of T-cell reconstitution after alpha-beta-depleted transplantation in children. TCRdb reprocessed the PCR reads via MiXCR and lists one record per CDR3 protein. Altogether approximately 230,000 distinct CDR3 sequences are present, approximately 24% being singletons, with the ten largest covering about 5%. This specimen consisted of PBMCs, mostly from graft donor cells, obtained 360 days after TCRalphabeta/CD19-depleted stem cell transplant. These receptors all come from a female patient under 10 years old who had a stem cell transplant for congenital amegakaryocytic thrombocytopenia, so the T cells may come from the graft donor. Both conserved end residues are part of each CDR3. The D gene is left open where the match is weak. Size is stated for part of the rows, as once, few or many counts, or as a class when the clone is expanded.

d_gene,v_gene,abundance,j_gene,CDR3aa,CDR3nt
TRBD2,TRBV10-3,-,TRBJ2-2,CAISRLAGGRELFF,TGTGCCATCAGCCGACTAGCGGGAGGTCGGGAGCTGTTTTTT
TRBD2,TRBV15,-,TRBJ2-1,CATTETAKETSGEQFF,TGTGCCACCACAGAGACGGCGAAGGAGACTAGCGGTGAGCAGTTCTTC
-,TRBV2,-,TRBJ2-1,CASSAASEYYNEQFF,TGTGCCAGCAGTGCTGCTAGCGAGTACTACAATGAGCAGTTCTTC
-,TRBV18,-,TRBJ2-1,CASSLALRTKVNEQFF,TGTGCCAGCTCACTCGCCTTGCGGACTAAGGTCAATGAGCAGTTCTTC
-,TRBV24-1,-,TRBJ1-5,CATSDPTENQPQHF,TGTGCCACCAGTGATCCGACTGAGAATCAGCCCCAGCATTTT
TRBD1,TRBV29-1,few,TRBJ2-5,CSVEDGQETGFVQTQYF,TGCAGCGTTGAAGACGGGCAGGAGACAGGGTTTGTTCAGACCCAGTACTTC
TRBD2,TRBV20-1,-,TRBJ2-5,CSASGRDQETQYF,TGCAGTGCTAGCGGGAGGGATCAAGAGACCCAGTACTTC
-,TRBV5-1,few,TRBJ2-3,CASSWRVIGNTDTQYF,TGCGCCAGCAGCTGGAGGGTGATTGGAAACACAGATACGCAGTATTTT
TRBD1,TRBV10-3,many,TRBJ1-3,CAISGTGAGNTIYF,TGTGCCATCAGTGGGACAGGGGCTGGAAACACCATATATTTT
-,TRBV5-1,few,TRBJ2-2,CASSLALGLTGELFF,TGCGCCAGCAGTCTTGCGTTGGGACTCACCGGGGAGCTGTTTTTT
TRBD1,TRBV10-3,few,TRBJ1-2,CAISARQGPYGYTF,TGTGCCATCAGTGCGCGACAGGGTCCCTATGGCTACACCTTC
-,TRBV29-1,-,TRBJ2-1,CSVGGQLEQFF,TGCAGCGTTGGGGGGCAACTCGAGCAGTTCTTC
-,TRBV6-5,-,TRBJ2-5,CASSYSTSGETQYF,TGTGCCAGCAGTTACTCGACCAGCGGCGAGACCCAGTACTTC
TRBD2,TRBV9,few,TRBJ2-1,CASSVGTSGIYNEQFF,TGTGCCAGCAGCGTTGGGACTAGCGGAATCTACAATGAGCAGTTCTTC
-,TRBV20-1,-,TRBJ1-2,CSARDEWQGYGYTF,TGCAGTGCTAGAGATGAGTGGCAGGGATATGGCTACACCTTC
-,TRBV27,-,TRBJ2-1,CASTSSERMVGEQFF,TGTGCCAGCACTTCTAGCGAACGAATGGTTGGTGAGCAGTTCTTC
TRBD1,TRBV20-1,-,TRBJ2-2,CSAENTGVTGELFF,TGCAGTGCGGAGAACACAGGGGTCACCGGGGAGCTGTTTTTT
TRBD2,TRBV4-3,few,TRBJ2-2,CASSQEPSGRAPGELFF,TGCGCCAGCAGCCAGGAACCTAGCGGGAGGGCCCCCGGGGAGCTGTTTTTT
-,TRBV6-1,few,TRBJ2-2,CASSDERTGELFF,TGTGCCAGCAGTGACGAGAGGACCGGGGAGCTGTTTTTT
-,TRBV5-1,many,TRBJ2-1,CASSQDRSSYNEQFF,TGCGCCAGCAGCCAAGACAGGAGCTCCTACAATGAGCAGTTCTTC
TRBD1,TRBV7-9,-,TRBJ2-5,CASREPGQEETQYF,TGTGCCAGCAGGGAGCCGGGACAGGAAGAGACCCAGTACTTC
TRBD1,TRBV5-1,few,TRBJ1-4,CASSQIQGAGEKLFF,TGCGCCAGCAGCCAAATACAGGGGGCTGGAGAAAAACTGTTTTTT
-,TRBV20-1,-,TRBJ2-1,CSARVGRYNEQFF,TGCAGTGCTAGAGTGGGGAGGTACAATGAGCAGTTCTTC
TRBD1,TRBV6-5,-,TRBJ1-5,CASSLSAGGSDSNQPQHF,TGTGCCAGCAGTTTGTCTGCAGGGGGTAGTGATAGCAATCAGCCCCAGCATTTT
TRBD1,TRBV19,few,TRBJ1-5,CASSTTGGRQPQHF,TGTGCCAGTAGCACCACAGGGGGTCGGCAGCCCCAGCATTTT
TRBD2,TRBV10-3,few,TRBJ2-3,CAISGLAGGTDTQYF,TGTGCCATCAGTGGACTAGCGGGGGGCACAGATACGCAGTATTTT
-,TRBV28,few,TRBJ2-5,CASSSGTPQETQYF,TGTGCCAGCAGTTCCGGGACACCACAAGAGACCCAGTACTTC